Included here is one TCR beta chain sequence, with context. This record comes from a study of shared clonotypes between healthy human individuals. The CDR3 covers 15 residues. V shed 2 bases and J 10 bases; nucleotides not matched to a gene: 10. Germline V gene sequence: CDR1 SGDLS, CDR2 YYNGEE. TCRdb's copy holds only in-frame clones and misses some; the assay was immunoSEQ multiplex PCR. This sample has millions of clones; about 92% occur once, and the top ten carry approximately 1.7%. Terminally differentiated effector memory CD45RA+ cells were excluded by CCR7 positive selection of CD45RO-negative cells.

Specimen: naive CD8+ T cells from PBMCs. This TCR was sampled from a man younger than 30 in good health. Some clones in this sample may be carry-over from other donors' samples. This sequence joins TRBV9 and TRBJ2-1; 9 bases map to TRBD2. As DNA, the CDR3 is TGTGCCAGCAGCGTTAGCGGGAGACATCCGGGGGAGCAGTTCTTC. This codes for CASSVSGRHPGEQFF.